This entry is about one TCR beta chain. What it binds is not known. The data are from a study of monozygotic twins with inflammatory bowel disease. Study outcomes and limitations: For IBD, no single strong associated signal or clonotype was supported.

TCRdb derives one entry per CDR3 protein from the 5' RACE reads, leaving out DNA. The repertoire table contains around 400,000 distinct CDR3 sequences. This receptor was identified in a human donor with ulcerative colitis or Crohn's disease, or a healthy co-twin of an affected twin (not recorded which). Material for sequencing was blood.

The CDR3 loop is CATSDDMTGELFF. This chain links TRBV24-1 with TRBJ2-2. This CDR3 region has 13 residues. Germline V gives CDR1 KGHDR, CDR2 SFDVKD.